These T cell receptor beta chains were read from a single sample in a study of blood T cell repertoires in COVID-19. Here immunoSEQ multiplex PCR was the method, and the copy in TCRdb shows in-frame clones only, minus some. The sample shows 200,000 to 300,000 clones, around nine tenths of them seen only once. What was sequenced was peripheral blood. The origin of the receptors is an older woman with COVID-19, enrolled during active disease. CDR3s include the opening cysteine and the closing phenylalanine or tryptophan. The D gene is left open where the match is weak. A clone size is listed for some rows: how often the clone was seen (once, few, many), or a class if it is expanded.

J | V | size | D | DNA | CDR3
TRBJ1-5 | TRBV4-1 | NA | NA | TGCGCCAGCAGCCAAGTAGGTCTCGGGGAAAACCAGCCCCAGCATTTT | CASSQVGLGENQPQHF
TRBJ2-7 | TRBV11-3 | NA | TRBD2 | TGTGCCAGCAGCCCTGGGACTAGCGGCAGAGGGGAGCAGTACTTC | CASSPGTSGRGEQYF
TRBJ1-2 | TRBV2 | NA | NA | TGTGCCAGCAGTTATTCAGGGCTTAACTATGGCTACACCTTC | CASSYSGLNYGYTF
TRBJ1-2 | TRBV18 | NA | NA | TGTGCCAGCTCACCGGTGGCAGGCCTTACTAACTATGGCTACACCTTC | CASSPVAGLTNYGYTF
TRBJ1-5 | TRBV19 | NA | TRBD1 | TGTGCCAGTAGTACTCGGGACAGGGGGCTTGGGAATCAGCCCCAGCATTTT | CASSTRDRGLGNQPQHF
TRBJ2-4 | TRBV11-3 | NA | NA | TGTGCCAGCAGCCTCAACTCTCAAGGGGTTCAGTACTTC | CASSLNSQGVQYF
TRBJ2-5 | TRBV7-9 | NA | TRBD1 | TGTGCCAGCAGCAGGGGACAGGGGGAGACCCAGTACTTC | CASSRGQGETQYF
TRBJ1-1 | TRBV5-4 | NA | NA | TGTGCCAGCAGCTTGGCTGCGGGGAACACTGAAGCTTTCTTT | CASSLAAGNTEAFF
TRBJ1-1 | TRBV7-2 | NA | NA | TGTGCCAGCAGCTTAGCCGACTTCACTGAAGCTTTCTTT | CASSLADFTEAFF
TRBJ1-2 | TRBV19 | NA | TRBD1 | TGTGCCAGTAGGCCGAGACAGGGCGGGGACTATGGCTACACCTTC | CASRPRQGGDYGYTF
TRBJ1-6 | TRBV27 | once | TRBD1 | TGTGCCAGCAGTTCCCCGACAGGGCCGGGGAATTCACCCCTCCACTTT | CASSSPTGPGNSPLHF
TRBJ2-7 | TRBV19 | NA | NA | TGTGCCAGTAGCCTGAATAGGGGTACGTACGAGCAGTACTTC | CASSLNRGTYEQYF
TRBJ2-1 | TRBV10-1 | NA | NA | TGCGCCAGCAGTGATATCCCTTCGAGCTCCTACAATGAGCAGTTCTTC | CASSDIPSSSYNEQFF
TRBJ1-5 | TRBV28 | few | NA | TGTGCCAGCAGACAGGCAGAGGAGCCCCAGCATTTT | CASRQAEEPQHF
TRBJ2-1 | TRBV11-3 | NA | NA | TGTGCCAGCAGCTTAGGGCAAGGGGTTGAGCAGTTCTTC | CASSLGQGVEQFF
TRBJ2-2 | TRBV21-1 | NA | NA | NA | CASSKTRDGVGTGNTGELFF
TRBJ2-2 | TRBV7-9 | once | TRBD2 | TGTGCCAGCAGGGGAACTAGCGGGAGTGATACCGGGGAGCTGTTTTTT | CASRGTSGSDTGELFF
TRBJ1-6 | TRBV9 | NA | NA | TGTGCCAGCAGCGAGGGGAATAATTCACCCCTCCACTTT | CASSEGNNSPLHF
TRBJ1-1 | TRBV28 | NA | NA | TGTGCCAGCAGTCCGGGTACTGAAGCTTTCTTT | CASSPGTEAFF
TRBJ1-1 | TRBV19 | NA | NA | TGTGCCAGTATTCTCCCCTGGCCCCCGGGGGGGGGAAACACTGAAGCTTTCTTT | CASILPWPPGGGNTEAFF
TRBJ2-7 | TRBV5-1 | NA | NA | TGCGCCAGCAGCACTACAGGCCAGTACGAGCAGTACTTC | CASSTTGQYEQYF
TRBJ2-1 | TRBV24-1 | NA | NA | TGTGCCACCAGTACACCGGGACAAGGATCCTACAATGAGCAGTTCTTC | CATSTPGQGSYNEQFF
TRBJ1-6 | TRBV9 | NA | NA | TGTGCCAGCAGCATCGACAGTTATAATTCACCCCTCCACTTT | CASSIDSYNSPLHF
TRBJ2-1 | TRBV5-4 | NA | TRBD2 | TGTGCCAGCAGCTATAGGACTAGCGGGGGAAATGAGCAGTTCTTC | CASSYRTSGGNEQFF
TRBJ1-4 | TRBV5-5 | NA | NA | TGTGCCAGCAGCTTGCGGTTGGTGGGCAGGATCTCTGAAAAACTGTTTTTT | CASSLRLVGRISEKLFF
TRBJ2-7 | TRBV19 | NA | NA | TGTGCCAGTAGTATGCCAGGCTCCTACGAGCAGTACTTC | CASSMPGSYEQYF
TRBJ1-1 | TRBV6-1 | NA | NA | TGTGCCAGCAGTGAGACGGGGATGAACACTGAAGCTTTCTTT | CASSETGMNTEAFF
TRBJ2-7 | TRBV9 | NA | TRBD2 | TGTGCCAGCAGCGAAGGACTAGCGGGAGGCTTCGAGCAGTACTTC | CASSEGLAGGFEQYF
TRBJ2-1 | TRBV18 | few | NA | TGTGCCAGCTCGATAAGCAGGGTTGAGCAGTTCTTC | CASSISRVEQFF
TRBJ2-2 | TRBV5-4 | NA | NA | TGTGCCAGCAGCGCACCGGGTCCACGGGCCGGGGAGCTGTTTTTT | CASSAPGPRAGELFF
TRBJ1-1 | TRBV19 | NA | TRBD1 | TGTGCCAGTACCCTGGGACAGAGGAACACTGAAGCTTTCTTT | CASTLGQRNTEAFF
TRBJ1-1 | TRBV5-4 | NA | TRBD1 | TGTGCCGCAGGGACAGTGGACACTGAAGCTTTCTTT | CAAGTVDTEAFF
TRBJ1-1 | TRBV28 | NA | TRBD1 | TGTGCCAGCAGTCAAAGACAGGGATGGGGCACTGAAGCTTTCTTT | CASSQRQGWGTEAFF
TRBJ2-5 | TRBV10-3 | NA | NA | TGTGCCATCAGCCTAGGGGGGGCGTACCAAGAGACCCAGTACTTC | CAISLGGAYQETQYF
TRBJ2-4 | TRBV19 | NA | NA | TGTGCCACCGAAGTAGGACCGGGACAAATAGCCAAAAACATTCAGTACTTC | CATEVGPGQIAKNIQYF
TRBJ1-2 | TRBV5-1 | NA | NA | TGCGCCAGCAGCTTGGATCCGGGATCTTATGGCTACACCTTC | CASSLDPGSYGYTF
TRBJ2-5 | TRBV27 | NA | TRBD2 | TGTGCCAGCAGCCGCGGGAGTTCCCAAGAGACCCAGTACTTC | CASSRGSSQETQYF
TRBJ2-2 | TRBV3-1/TRBV3-2 | NA | TRBD2 | TGTGCCAGCAGCCAACGGACTAGCGGGTACGCGAACACCGGGGAGCTGTTTTTT | CASSQRTSGYANTGELFF
TRBJ1-3 | TRBV5-6 | NA | NA | TGTGCCAGCAGCCCCTCCCCCGGGGGTTCTGGAAACACCATATATTTT | CASSPSPGGSGNTIYF
TRBJ1-1 | TRBV29-1 | NA | NA | TGCAGCGTTGAACCACTCCCCTACCTGACAGAGAACACTGAAGCTTTCTTT | CSVEPLPYLTENTEAFF
TRBJ1-2 | TRBV7-9 | NA | TRBD1 | TGTGCCAGCAGCTTAAGTAGGGGACAGCGCCATGGCTACACCTTC | CASSLSRGQRHGYTF
TRBJ2-1 | TRBV7-3 | NA | NA | TGTGCCAGCAGCTTTACGGACACCTCAAGGGGTGAGCAGTTCTTC | CASSFTDTSRGEQFF
TRBJ1-1 | TRBV5-1 | NA | NA | TGCGCCAGCACCCTCACAGGGAACGGTGAAGCTTTCTTT | CASTLTGNGEAFF
TRBJ1-6 | TRBV30 | NA | TRBD1 | TGTGCCTGGAGTGGGACAGGCCCCTATAATTCACCCCTCCACTTT | CAWSGTGPYNSPLHF
TRBJ1-4 | TRBV28 | NA | TRBD1 | TGTGCCAGCAGTTTATGGGCGACAGGGGTTCGGGAAAAACTGTTTTTT | CASSLWATGVREKLFF
TRBJ1-1 | TRBV11-2 | once | NA | TGTGCCAGCAGCGCGATTGCGCCTGAAGCTTTCTTT | CASSAIAPEAFF
TRBJ1-5 | TRBV7-8 | NA | TRBD1 | TGTGCCAGCAGCCCATGGACAGGCGTAGGCAATCAGCCCCAGCATTTT | CASSPWTGVGNQPQHF
TRBJ1-5 | TRBV30 | once | TRBD1 | TGTGCCTGGGGGGGACAGGGAAGTCAGCCCCAGCATTTT | CAWGGQGSQPQHF
TRBJ1-1 | TRBV5-1 | NA | NA | TGCGCCAGCAGCTTCCGCCCCCCGGTCACTGAAGCTTTCTTT | CASSFRPPVTEAFF
TRBJ2-3 | TRBV29-1 | NA | TRBD2 | TGCAGCGTGGATACCCCACTAGCGGGGGGGGTAGATACGCAGTATTTT | CSVDTPLAGGVDTQYF
TRBJ2-1 | TRBV11-1 | NA | TRBD2 | TGTGCCAGCAGCTTAGCATTGGTCCCTAGCGGGAGTACATACAATGAGCAGTTCTTC | CASSLALVPSGSTYNEQFF
TRBJ2-7 | TRBV5-1 | NA | NA | TGCGCCAGCAGCTTGCCTCCACTAACGACCTACGAGCAGTACTTC | CASSLPPLTTYEQYF
TRBJ2-2 | TRBV3-1/TRBV3-2 | once | NA | TGTGCCAGCAGCCAAGAGTTATGCAGGGGAGACACCGGGGAGCTGTTTTTT | CASSQELCRGDTGELFF
TRBJ2-1 | TRBV29-1 | NA | NA | TGCAGCGTTGAGGGAGAAAGGGAGCAGTTCTTC | CSVEGEREQFF